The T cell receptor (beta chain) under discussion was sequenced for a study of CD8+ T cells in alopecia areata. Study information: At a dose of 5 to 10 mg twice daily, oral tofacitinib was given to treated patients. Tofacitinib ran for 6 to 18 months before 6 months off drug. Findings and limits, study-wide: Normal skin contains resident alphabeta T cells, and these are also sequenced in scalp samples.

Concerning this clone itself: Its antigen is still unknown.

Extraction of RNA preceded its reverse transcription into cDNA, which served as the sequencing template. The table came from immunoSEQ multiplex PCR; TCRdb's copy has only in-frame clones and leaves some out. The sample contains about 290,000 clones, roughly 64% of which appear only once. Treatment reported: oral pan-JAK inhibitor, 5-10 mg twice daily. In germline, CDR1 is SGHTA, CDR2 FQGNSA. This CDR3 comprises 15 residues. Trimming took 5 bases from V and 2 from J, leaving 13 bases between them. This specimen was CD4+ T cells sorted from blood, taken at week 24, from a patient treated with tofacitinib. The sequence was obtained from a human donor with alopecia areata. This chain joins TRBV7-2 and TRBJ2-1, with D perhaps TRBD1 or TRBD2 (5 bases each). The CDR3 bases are TGTGCCAGCAGCCGGGCCGGGGCAACCTACAATGAGCAGTTCTTC. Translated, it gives CASSRAGATYNEQFF.